This passage covers 4 T cell receptor beta chains from one sample sequenced in a study of CD8 T cells in ankylosing spondylitis. Their antigens are not known. TCRdb used MiXCR to reprocess the 5' RACE reads, holding one entry per CDR3 protein. The sample includes hundreds of thousands of distinct CDR3 sequences, around 17% of them seen just once. Study-level results: What appeared characteristic of ankylosing spondylitis blood was a TCR beta motif of fewer than ten highly homologous variants.

Sequencing used blood, either unsorted or a sorted T cell fraction (not recorded which). The origin of the receptors is a male donor with ankylosing spondylitis.

V gene TRBV5-1 combines with J gene TRBJ1-3; 9 bases align to TRBD1. The CDR3 loop spans 15 amino acids. With V trimmed by 4 bases and J by 4 bases, 6 bases remained unmatched. The germline V gene encodes CDR1 SGHRS and CDR2 YFSETQ. The DNA of the CDR3 is TGCGCCAGCAGCCTAGACAGGGGGACCGGAAACACCATATATTTT. Translated: CASSLDRGTGNTIYF.

This clonotype was seen only a few times. V gene TRBV20-1 combines with J gene TRBJ2-1; TRBD1 might be the D (6 bases). Trimming removed 6 bases from V and 1 base from J, with 22 bases in between. Germline assignment: CDR1 DFQATT and CDR2 SNEGSKA (reference sequence). This CDR3 has 17 amino acids. CDR3 sequence reads: CSAKDGPGAISYNEQFF. In nucleotides, the CDR3 is TGCAGTGCCAAGGACGGCCCAGGGGCTATATCCTACAATGAGCAGTTCTTC.

The chain links TRBV9 to TRBJ1-1; no clear D gene. The CDR3 has 14 amino acids. V was cut by 0 bases and J by 0 bases, with 6 bases left in between. The germline gives CDR1 SGDLS, CDR2 YYNGEE. The CDR3 spells CASSVAPVNTEAFF. As DNA, the CDR3 is TGTGCCAGCAGCGTAGCGCCCGTGAACACTGAAGCTTTCTTT. The full variable domain, in which reference TRBV9 and TRBJ1-1 provide the parts outside the CDR3, is DSGVTQTPKHLITATGQRVTLRCSPRSGDLSVYWYQQSLDQGLQFLIQYYNGEERAKGNILERFSAQQFPDLHSELNLSSLELGDSALYFCASSVAPVNTEAFFGQGTRLTVV.

The rearrangement links TRBV7-9 to TRBJ1-1; the D gene is possibly TRBD1 (6 bases). This CDR3 region has 15 residues. The V end lost 1 base, the J end lost 1 base, and 10 bases lay between the germline ends. CDR1 is SEHNR and CDR2 is FQNEAQ in the germline V gene (reference sequence). The CDR3: CASSLVTGKNTEAFF. The CDR3 DNA reads as TGTGCCAGCAGCTTAGTTACAGGGAAGAACACTGAAGCTTTCTTT. Looking up the rest from reference TRBV7-9 and TRBJ1-1 gives the full variable domain: DTGVSQNPRHKITKRGQNVTFRCDPISEHNRLYWYRQTLGQGPEFLTYFQNEAQLEKSRLLSDRFSAERPKGSFSTLEIQRTEQGDSAMYLCASSLVTGKNTEAFFGQGTRLTVV.